Each of the 24 T cell receptor beta chains below was sequenced from the same sample in a study of shared clonotypes between healthy human individuals. Generated by immunoSEQ multiplex PCR, the TCRdb table keeps only in-frame clones and is missing some. The sample carries fewer than 2.5 million clones, approximately 93% recorded once. What was sequenced was naive CD4+ T cells from PBMCs. This sample's subset: CD45RA+ positively selected. The origin of the receptors is a young man in good health. Some clones in this sample may be carry-over from other donors' samples.

The chain carries TRBV15 and TRBJ2-7; D unclear. Between the trimmed V and J ends, which lost 0 bases and 2 bases, there was a span of 14 bases. Germline CDR1 reads LNHNV; CDR2 reads YYDKDF (reference sequence). The CDR3 loop spans 16 amino acids. The CDR3 DNA follows: TGTGCCACCAGCAGAGATCCCCATGGTAGTACCTACGAGCAGTACTTC. This codes for CATSRDPHGSTYEQYF. The full variable domain, rest sourced from reference TRBV15 and TRBJ2-7, is DAMVIQNPRYQVTQFGKPVTLSCSQTLNHNVMYWYQQKSSQAPKLLFHYYDKDFNNEADTPDNFQSRRPNTSFCFLDIRSPGLGDTAMYLCATSRDPHGSTYEQYFGPGTRLTVT.

The chain recombines TRBV27 with TRBJ2-1, with 14 bases aligning to TRBD2. The CDR3 sequence is 20 residues long. V lost 6 bases to trimming and J lost 0 bases; unmatched junction nucleotides: 13. CDR1 and CDR2 from the germline V gene are MNHEY and SMNVEV (reference sequence). CDR3 sequence reads: CASRRLGLAGGTSSYNEQFF. DNA of the CDR3: TGTGCCAGCAGGCGTTTAGGACTAGCGGGAGGTACCAGCTCCTACAATGAGCAGTTCTTC.

The chain joins TRBV5-4 to TRBJ2-5; 12 bases align to TRBD2. V trimming: 3 bases; J trimming: 1 base; junction bases outside the gene matches: 7. Germline CDR1 SGHNT, CDR2 YYREEE (reference sequence). The CDR3 runs 17 residues. The DNA of the CDR3 is TGTGCCAGCAGCTCAAGACTAGCGGGAGAGAGCCAAGAGACCCAGTACTTC. Amino acid sequence: CASSSRLAGESQETQYF.

The count of this clone is one. The rearrangement joins TRBV5-1 to TRBJ2-2; 9 bases align to TRBD1. This CDR3 has 16 amino acids. Trimming took 4 bases from V and 4 from J; bases not matched to a gene: 8. Germline assignment: CDR1 SGHRS and CDR2 YFSETQ. The CDR3 sequence is CASSPGTGRPTGELFF. The CDR3, as DNA: TGCGCCAGCAGCCCGGGGACAGGGAGGCCCACCGGGGAGCTGTTTTTT.

V usage is TRBV4-3 and J usage is TRBJ1-1; no reliable D call. The germline gives CDR1 LGHNA, CDR2 YSLEER. V was pared by 5 bases and J by 3 bases, with 16 bases between. This CDR3 is 15 amino acids long. As DNA, the CDR3 is TGCGCCAGCAGCAAAGGAGGGTGGGGTGACACTGAAGCTTTCTTT. It specifies CASSKGGWGDTEAFF.

This sequence joins TRBV5-6 and TRBJ2-5; TRBD2 matches at 7 bases. The V and J ends lost 4 bases and 4 bases, in that order; junction bases with no gene match: 7. The CDR3 is 14 amino acids. Per the germline V gene, CDR1 is SGHDT and CDR2 is YYEEEE. The CDR3: CASSGRDFRETQYF. CDR3 in DNA: TGTGCCAGCAGCGGGAGGGATTTTCGAGAGACCCAGTACTTC. Full variable domain (remainder filled in from reference TRBV5-6 and TRBJ2-5): DAGVTQSPTHLIKTRGQQVTLRCSPKSGHDTVSWYQQALGQGPQFIFQYYEEEERQRGNFPDRFSGHQFPNYSSELNVNALLLGDSALYLCASSGRDFRETQYFGPGTRLLVL.

The V gene is TRBV5-5, the J gene TRBJ1-2; D is undetermined. The germline gives CDR1 SGHKS, CDR2 YYEKEE (reference sequence). The V gene lost 1 base and the J gene lost 0 bases, with 10 bases spanning the gap. The CDR3 extends over 15 amino acids. The CDR3 region has the DNA TGTGCCAGCAGCTTGTCGGCAACAACTAACTATGGCTACACCTTC. Translated, it gives CASSLSATTNYGYTF.

The chain carries TRBV4-1 and TRBJ2-3; D perhaps matches TRBD2 (5 bases). V was trimmed by 6 bases and J by 0 bases, leaving 10 bases between them. The CDR3 spans 14 residues. The V gene's germline CDR1 is MGHRA and CDR2 YSYEKL. The CDR3 sequence is CASRFGLSTDTQYF. CDR3 coding DNA: TGCGCCAGCAGATTTGGACTTAGCACAGATACGCAGTATTTT.

Note on this clone: The sample carries other DNA sequences with the same CDR3. The J gene is TRBJ1-1, the V gene TRBV28, with 8 positions matching TRBD1. The CDR3 length is 14 residues. Trimming at V came to 5 bases and at J to 1 base, leaving 3 bases not matched to a gene. Germline assignment: CDR1 MDHEN and CDR2 SYDVKM. The CDR3 sequence: CASSLGTGNTEAFF. DNA for the CDR3: TGTGCCAGCAGTCTCGGGACAGGGAACACTGAAGCTTTCTTT.

The chain has TRBV6-6 and TRBJ2-4, with TRBD2 as a possible D gene (6 bases). The CDR3 totals 14 residues. Germline CDR1 and CDR2: MNHNY and SVGAGI (reference sequence). Trimming shortened V by 2 bases and J by 6 bases, and 11 bases separated the two germline ends. The CDR3 sequence is CASSYGGAGNIQYF. CDR3 nucleotides: TGTGCCAGCAGTTACGGCGGGGCTGGAAACATTCAGTACTTC.

The chain employs TRBV11-2 and TRBJ1-2; the D is unclear. The CDR3 contains 13 residues. Looked up from germline, CDR1 is SGHAT and CDR2 is FQNNGV. V dropped 2 bases and J dropped 5 bases, with 9 bases sitting between them. CDR3 protein: CASSLTEFYGYTF. In DNA form, the CDR3 reads TGTGCCAGCAGCTTAACGGAGTTTTATGGCTACACCTTC.

This chain connects TRBV18 to TRBJ1-4, with TRBD1 matching over 7 bases. CDR1 is KGHSH, CDR2 LQKENI, per germline. V trimming: 5 bases; J trimming: 7 bases; junction bases outside the gene matches: 7. CDR3 size: 14 residues. CDR3 sequence: CASSSTGRPEKLFF. Written as DNA, the CDR3 is TGTGCCAGCTCATCGACAGGGAGGCCTGAAAAACTGTTTTTT.

This sequence joins TRBV30 and TRBJ2-3, with 9 bases matching TRBD2. Trimming removed 0 bases from V and 5 bases from J; junction bases left unmatched: 24. The CDR3 covers 21 residues. The germline gives CDR1 GTSNPN, CDR2 SVGIG (reference sequence). The CDR3 spells CAWSVLVWYEGGRAGRDTQYF. The CDR3 DNA reads TGTGCCTGGAGTGTACTGGTATGGTATGAAGGCGGGAGGGCCGGGAGAGATACGCAGTATTTT.

Turning to this clone: Other DNA sequences of this sample code for an identical CDR3. The chain employs TRBV28 and TRBJ1-4, with TRBD1 as a possible D gene (5 bases). Germline CDR1 MDHEN, CDR2 SYDVKM. V was cut by 1 base and J by 5 bases, with 11 bases left in between. The CDR3 length is 15 residues. The CDR3: CASSLSWGPNEKLFF. The CDR3, as DNA: TGTGCCAGCAGTTTATCCTGGGGACCAAATGAAAAACTGTTTTTT.

The chain employs TRBV7-2 and TRBJ1-4; possible D gene TRBD1, 5 bases. The CDR3 length is 14 residues. V gave up 1 base and J gave up 7 bases, with 10 bases separating them. Germline V CDR1 and CDR2: SGHTA, FQGNSA. The CDR3 DNA is TGTGCCAGCAGCTTAGGTCCCGGGGGTGAAAAACTGTTTTTT. The encoded protein is CASSLGPGGEKLFF.

The chain has TRBV7-3 and TRBJ2-2; D is perhaps TRBD2 (7 bases). CDR1 is SGHTA and CDR2 is FQGTGA in the germline V gene. V was pared by 2 bases and J by 5 bases, with 15 bases between. The CDR3 totals 16 residues. CDR3 region: CASSLFPGGRTGELFF. CDR3 coding DNA: TGTGCCAGCAGCTTATTTCCGGGGGGCAGGACCGGGGAGCTGTTTTTT. The whole variable domain, filled in from reference TRBV7-3 and TRBJ2-2, reads GAGVSQTPSNKVTEKGKYVELRCDPISGHTALYWYRQSLGQGPEFLIYFQGTGAADDSGLPNDRFFAVRPEGSVSTLKIQRTERGDSAVYLCASSLFPGGRTGELFFGEGSRLTVL.

Of note for this clone: Other DNA sequences in this sample translate to the same CDR3. The chain combines TRBV5-1 with TRBJ1-3; D remains ambiguous. Between the trimmed V and J ends, which lost 4 bases and 0 bases, there was a span of 8 bases. This CDR3 is built from 14 residues. Germline CDR1 is SGHRS and CDR2 is YFSETQ. The CDR3 sequence: CASSPDGSGNTIYF. The CDR3 DNA is TGCGCCAGCAGCCCGGACGGCTCTGGAAACACCATATATTTT.

This clone was seen a few times. This chain uses TRBV19 with TRBJ1-2; D not certain. CDR3 length: 11 residues. Trimming took 6 bases from V and 5 from J, leaving 7 bases between them. CDR1 and CDR2 from the germline V gene are LNHDA and SQIVND (reference sequence). The CDR3 spells CASRRTYGYTF. The CDR3 DNA follows: TGTGCCAGTAGGAGGACGTATGGCTACACCTTC.

This sequence joins TRBV7-3 and TRBJ2-2; no clear D. CDR3 length equals 16 residues. Germline V gene data show CDR1 as SGHTA and CDR2 as FQGTGA. The V gene lost 1 base and the J gene lost 2 bases, with 11 bases spanning the gap. The CDR3 loop reads CASSLISPANTGELFF. As DNA, the CDR3 is TGTGCCAGCAGCTTAATCAGTCCAGCTAACACCGGGGAGCTGTTTTTT.

The J gene is TRBJ2-7, the V gene TRBV28; possible D gene TRBD2, 6 bases. The germline CDR1 and CDR2 sequences are MDHEN and SYDVKM. V lost 6 bases, J lost 2 bases, and 17 bases lay in between. The CDR3 runs 15 residues. The CDR3 protein is CASSSYTSRAYEQYF. In DNA, the CDR3 is TGTGCCAGCAGCTCTTACACTAGCCGGGCCTACGAGCAGTACTTC.

V usage is TRBV5-4 and J usage is TRBJ1-1, with TRBD1 identical over 7 bases. This CDR3 is 15 amino acids long. V lost 1 base, J lost 1 base, and 4 bases stayed unmatched. Germline CDR1 SGHNT, CDR2 YYREEE (reference sequence). The CDR3 DNA reads as TGTGCCAGCAGCTTGTACAGGGGAGGGAACACTGAAGCTTTCTTT. It translates to CASSLYRGGNTEAFF. Full variable domain (remainder filled in from reference TRBV5-4 and TRBJ1-1): ETGVTQSPTHLIKTRGQQVTLRCSSQSGHNTVSWYQQALGQGPQFIFQYYREEENGRGNFPPRFSGLQFPNYSSELNVNALELDDSALYLCASSLYRGGNTEAFFGQGTRLTVV.

The CDR3 protein is CASSPSRDRGVQQYF. The CDR3 DNA sequence: TGTGCCAGCTCACCAAGCCGGGACAGGGGGGTGCAGCAGTACTTC. V and J are TRBV18 and TRBJ2-7; 11 bases are shared with TRBD1. Germline loops: CDR1 KGHSH, CDR2 LQKENI. The CDR3 totals 15 residues. Losses at the gene ends were 2 bases for V and 8 bases for J; bases not matched to a gene: 8.

The V call is TRBV28, the J call TRBJ1-1, with 8 bases that match TRBD1. Germline V CDR1 and CDR2: MDHEN, SYDVKM. The length of the CDR3 is 18 residues. V shed 2 bases and J 5 bases; nucleotides not matched to a gene: 16. CDR3 region: CASSLPQGAAPRGTEAFF. CDR3 sequence (DNA): TGTGCCAGCAGTTTACCCCAGGGGGCGGCCCCTCGAGGAACTGAAGCTTTCTTT.

This clone was observed once. This rearrangement joins TRBV27 to TRBJ1-5; perhaps TRBD1 as D (5 bases). Germline assignment: CDR1 MNHEY and CDR2 SMNVEV (reference sequence). This CDR3 is built from 14 residues. V shed 6 bases and J shed 5 bases, with 14 bases lying between them. CDR3 in amino acids: CASSTGGGYQPQHF. The DNA for the CDR3 is TGTGCCAGCAGCACGGGGGGGGGATATCAGCCCCAGCATTTT.